The present TCR beta chain was sequenced within a study of blood T cell repertoires in COVID-19. Study-wide context: Sources were T cells, B-cell-depleted T cells, or PBMCs; the material itself was cDNA or gDNA.

In the original analysis: For nucleated cells, counts were estimated from reference gene primer amplification. Sequenced by immunoSEQ multiplex PCR; TCRdb stores in-frame clones only, minus some. V, J and clone size were drawn from that table, and D and trimming were deduced from the DNA. The data show 70,000 or so clones, about nine tenths seen once. Germline V gene sequence: CDR1 ENHRY, CDR2 SYGVKD. The CDR3 is made up of 13 amino acids. V was clipped by 3 bases and J by 6 bases, with 9 bases between them. V and J are TRBV10-3 and TRBJ2-1; D is uncertain. The specimen was peripheral blood. The origin of this receptor is a man aged 50 or older with acute or convalescent COVID-19. CDR3 sequence (DNA): TGTGCCATCAGTGACCTCCCCGGCAATGAGCAGTTCTTC. Amino acid sequence: CAISDLPGNEQFF.